These 32 T cell receptor beta chains share one sample of origin, sequenced in a study of T cell responses to AZD1222 COVID-19 vaccine. The method was immunoSEQ multiplex PCR; TCRdb's version includes in-frame clones alone and lacks a portion of them. The sample contains more than 85,000 clones, over 80% of which appear only once. The material was peripheral blood, obtained on day 0 of AZD1222 vaccination. These TCRs come from an adult in good health.

The rearrangement joins TRBV4-3 to TRBJ1-2, with a possible D match to TRBD1 (5 bases). V dropped 3 bases and J dropped 2 bases, with 19 bases sitting between them. Germline V gene lookup returns CDR1 LGHNA and CDR2 YSLEER. The CDR3 extends over 17 amino acids. CDR3 sequence: CASSQSGTRRSNYGYTF. In DNA, the CDR3 is TGCGCCAGCAGCCAGTCCGGGACCCGGCGATCCAACTATGGCTACACCTTC.

This chain joins TRBV7-9 and TRBJ2-1; 10 bases fit TRBD2. CDR1 is SEHNR, CDR2 FQNEAQ, per germline (reference sequence). The ends lost 2 bases at V and 2 bases at J; junction bases unmatched: 3. This CDR3 has 16 residues. CDR3 amino acids: CASSLSLAGAYNEQFF. The DNA for the CDR3 is TGTGCCAGCAGCTTAAGTCTAGCGGGGGCCTACAATGAGCAGTTCTTC.

The rearrangement uses TRBV5-1 and TRBJ2-1; 9 bases align to TRBD2. The CDR3 is made up of 16 amino acids. The ends lost 0 bases at V and 4 bases at J; junction bases unmatched: 5. CDR1 is SGHRS and CDR2 is YFSETQ in the germline V gene. The CDR3 nucleotides are TGCGCCAGCAGCTTGGGAAGCGGGGGGTTTTACAATGAGCAGTTCTTC. As protein: CASSLGSGGFYNEQFF.

DNA for the CDR3: TGTGCCAGCAGCTTAACTAACTCCTACGAGCAGTACTTC. This codes for CASSLTNSYEQYF. The rearrangement joins TRBV7-2 to TRBJ2-7; D call uncertain. The germline gives CDR1 SGHTA, CDR2 FQGNSA. CDR3 length: 13 residues. V was shortened by 2 bases and J by 0 bases, with 5 bases between the two germline ends. Drawing the rest from reference TRBV7-2 and TRBJ2-7, the complete variable domain is GAGVSQSPSNKVTEKGKDVELRCDPISGHTALYWYRQSLGQGLEFLIYFQGNSAPDKSGLPSDRFSAERTGGSVSTLTIQRTQQEDSAVYLCASSLTNSYEQYFGPGTRLTVT.

V is TRBV6-5 and J is TRBJ1-1, with D maybe TRBD1 (6 bases). CDR3 length equals 13 residues. Germline CDR1 reads MNHEY; CDR2 reads SVGAGI. Trimming removed 6 bases from V and 11 bases from J, with 19 bases in between. The CDR3 DNA sequence: TGTGCCAGCAGCACTACCTATACAGGGAAGGCTTTCTTT. The encoded protein is CASSTTYTGKAFF.

V gene TRBV6-5 combines with J gene TRBJ1-5; a weak D match, TRBD1 (5 bases). This CDR3 spans 15 amino acids. V shed 2 bases and J shed 0 bases, with 8 bases lying between them. In germline, CDR1 is MNHEY, CDR2 SVGAGI. The CDR3, as DNA: TGTGCCAGCAGTTACGGGGGTAATAGCAATCAGCCCCAGCATTTT. This translates into CASSYGGNSNQPQHF.

The chain is built from TRBV6-5 and TRBJ2-2, with TRBD1 identical over 11 bases. V lost 6 bases, J lost 7 bases, and 7 bases stayed unmatched. CDR1 MNHEY and CDR2 SVGAGI come from the germline V gene. This CDR3 contains 15 residues. The CDR3, as DNA: TGTGCCAGCAGGACCGGGACAGGGGGAATCGGGGAGCTGTTTTTT. This gives the protein CASRTGTGGIGELFF.

The V and J genes are TRBV7-2 and TRBJ2-3, with no clear D. V was clipped by 6 bases and J by 2 bases, with 6 bases between them. The germline gives CDR1 SGHTA, CDR2 FQGNSA. This CDR3 is 12 amino acids long. The CDR3 DNA is TGTGCCAGCAGTCATTACACAGATACGCAGTATTTT. Translating it yields CASSHYTDTQYF.

The chain recombines TRBV7-3 with TRBJ1-2, with a possible D match to TRBD1 (6 bases). The CDR3 contains 16 residues. The V end was cut by 5 bases, the J end by 4 bases, with 20 bases between. CDR1 and CDR2 (germline): SGHTA, FQGTGA. CDR3 sequence (DNA): TGTGCCAGCAGCCCCTTTCCGGACAGAGAACCCTATGGCTACACCTTC. The encoded protein is CASSPFPDREPYGYTF. Full variable domain (missing parts from reference TRBV7-3 and TRBJ1-2): GAGVSQTPSNKVTEKGKYVELRCDPISGHTALYWYRQSLGQGPEFLIYFQGTGAADDSGLPNDRFFAVRPEGSVSTLKIQRTERGDSAVYLCASSPFPDREPYGYTFGSGTRLTVV.

V is TRBV6-2 or TRBV6-3 and J is TRBJ2-5; the D gene is possibly TRBD2 (5 bases). This CDR3 spans 11 amino acids. Germline assignment: CDR1 MNHEY and CDR2 SVGEGT. V was cut by 0 bases and J by 10 bases, with 6 bases left in between. The CDR3 loop reads CASSYSGSQYF. The CDR3 bases are TGTGCCAGCAGTTACTCGGGGAGCCAGTACTTC.

The chain couples TRBV4-2 to TRBJ2-7, with TRBD2 matching 9 bases. CDR1 and CDR2 (germline): LGHNA, YNFKEQ. The CDR3 covers 16 residues. Germline trimming cut 0 bases from V and 3 bases from J; bases unmatched to any gene: 6. As DNA, the CDR3 is TGTGCCAGCAGCCAAGATCGGGTAGCGGGGGACTACGAGCAGTACTTC. Protein: CASSQDRVAGDYEQYF.

This chain joins TRBV19 and TRBJ1-6; D possibly corresponds to TRBD1 (5 bases). V was cut by 8 bases and J by 6 bases, with 11 bases left in between. Germline assignment: CDR1 LNHDA and CDR2 SQIVND (reference sequence). This CDR3 has 13 residues. In DNA, the CDR3 is TGTGCCAGTTCAGACAGCCCTAATTCACCCCTCCACTTT. Translated, it gives CASSDSPNSPLHF.

The chain carries TRBV7-9 and TRBJ1-2; 7 bases fit TRBD1. CDR1 SEHNR and CDR2 FQNEAQ come from the germline V gene (reference sequence). V lost 4 bases and J lost 8; bases outside the gene matches: 13. The CDR3 sequence is 15 residues long. This CDR3 is CASSSVSGTERGYTF. Here the CDR3 DNA reads TGTGCCAGCAGCTCCGTGAGCGGGACAGAAAGGGGCTACACCTTC.

A remark on this clone: The same CDR3 also results from other DNA sequences found in this sample. The gene calls are TRBV19 and TRBJ1-1; D is uncertain. V dropped 1 base and J dropped 5 bases, with 14 bases sitting between them. CDR1 LNHDA and CDR2 SQIVND come from the germline V gene (reference sequence). The CDR3 totals 15 residues. The CDR3 reads CASSIVGRGRTEAFF. CDR3 nucleotides: TGTGCCAGTAGTATAGTCGGCCGGGGAAGAACTGAAGCTTTCTTT.

The sample holds a few counts of this clone. The chain is built from TRBV9 and TRBJ2-3; tentative D call: TRBD1 (6 bases). V was pared by 0 bases and J by 3 bases, with 11 bases between. This CDR3 contains 15 residues. From germline, CDR1 is SGDLS and CDR2 YYNGEE. DNA for the CDR3: TGTGCCAGCAGCGTAGCAGAGGGGGTAACAGATACGCAGTATTTT. Translation: CASSVAEGVTDTQYF.

Comments on this clone: The same CDR3 can be traced to other DNA sequences in this sample. The CDR3 is CASSLGTAYEQYF. The CDR3 DNA sequence: TGTGCCAGCAGCTTAGGGACAGCCTACGAGCAGTACTTC. The V call is TRBV11-2, the J call TRBJ2-7, with D tentatively TRBD1 (6 bases). The CDR3 spans 13 residues. The germline V and J ends were trimmed by 1 base and 2 bases, with 6 bases remaining between them. CDR1 SGHAT and CDR2 FQNNGV come from the germline V gene.

The chain recombines TRBV5-1 with TRBJ2-7; 8 bases are a match to TRBD2. The CDR3 is made up of 15 amino acids. CDR1 and CDR2 (germline): SGHRS, YFSETQ. The V segment lost 0 bases and the J segment 2 bases; nucleotides outside the gene matches: 4. CDR3 nucleotide sequence: TGCGCCAGCAGCTTGGGGGCCGGGGGGGCCTACGAGCAGTACTTC. Its protein product is CASSLGAGGAYEQYF.

The chain uses TRBV6-5 and TRBJ1-5, with no clear D. CDR1 MNHEY and CDR2 SVGAGI come from the germline V gene. With 5 bases removed from V and 5 bases from J, the gap between germline ends came to 10 bases. The CDR3 runs 13 residues. The CDR3: CASSRDPYQPQHF. DNA of the CDR3: TGTGCCAGCAGTCGCGACCCCTATCAGCCCCAGCATTTT.

This chain uses TRBV2 with TRBJ2-7; tentative D call: TRBD2 (6 bases). The CDR3 sequence is 14 residues long. The germline gives CDR1 SNHLY, CDR2 FYNNEI. The ends were cut back, 4 bases at V and 0 bases at J, with 10 bases in the middle. The DNA of the CDR3 is TGTGCCAGCAGTGGGGACTGGAGCTCCTACGAGCAGTACTTC. The encoded protein is CASSGDWSSYEQYF.

The chain couples TRBV19 to TRBJ1-3; D is unresolved. The ends were cut back, 7 bases at V and 0 bases at J, with 10 bases in the middle. This CDR3 is 14 amino acids long. CDR1 is LNHDA and CDR2 is SQIVND in the germline V gene (reference sequence). CDR3 nucleotide sequence: TGTGCCAGTATTCAAGGAAACTCTGGAAACACCATATATTTT. As protein: CASIQGNSGNTIYF.

The chain employs TRBV6-5 and TRBJ2-1; maybe TRBD2 (7 bases). CDR3 length: 13 residues. Trimming cost V 6 bases and J 8 bases, with 14 bases left between them. Germline assignment: CDR1 MNHEY and CDR2 SVGAGI. Written as DNA, the CDR3 is TGTGCCAGCAGCAGAGGGGGGGCTTATGAGCAGTTCTTC. Its protein is CASSRGGAYEQFF.

V usage is TRBV19 and J usage is TRBJ1-1, with 8 positions matching TRBD1. V gave up 1 base and J gave up 1 base; unmatched junction bases: 5. Per germline, CDR1 LNHDA and CDR2 SQIVND (reference sequence). This CDR3 spans 16 amino acids. CDR3 nucleotide sequence: TGTGCCAGTAGTATAGTGACAGGGGTTACGAACACTGAAGCTTTCTTT. Protein: CASSIVTGVTNTEAFF.

In this sample, this clone turned up a few times. The chain employs TRBV27 and TRBJ2-7; possible D gene TRBD2, 6 bases. Germline V CDR1 and CDR2: MNHEY, SMNVEV (reference sequence). CDR3 length: 14 residues. V was pared by 6 bases and J by 7 bases, with 19 bases between. The CDR3 nucleotides read TGTGCCAGCAGCCCCGGGACGGGAGTTGGGGAGCAGTACTTC. Encoded protein: CASSPGTGVGEQYF.

The chain recombines TRBV18 with TRBJ2-5; tentatively, D is TRBD1 or TRBD2 (6 bases each). The CDR3 is 14 amino acids. V lost 1 base and J 4 bases, leaving 10 bases between the germline ends. In germline, CDR1 is KGHSH, CDR2 LQKENI. This CDR3 reads CASSPRGGGETQYF. As DNA, the CDR3 is TGTGCCAGCTCACCACGAGGGGGAGGAGAGACCCAGTACTTC. Based on the CDR3 plus reference TRBV18 and TRBJ2-5, the full variable domain is NAGVMQNPRHLVRRRGQEARLRCSPMKGHSHVYWYRQLPEEGLKFMVYLQKENIIDESGMPKERFSAEFPKEGPSILRIQQVVRGDSAAYFCASSPRGGGETQYFGPGTRLLVL.

J is TRBJ1-2 and V is TRBV29-1; D unresolved. Germline V gives CDR1 SQVTM, CDR2 ANQGSEA. V was cut by 4 bases and J by 4 bases, with 13 bases left in between. CDR3 length: 13 residues. The CDR3: CSVVPTSIYGYTF. In nucleotides, the CDR3 is TGCAGCGTTGTCCCGACAAGTATCTATGGCTACACCTTC.

This clone has only a few counts. CDR3 sequence: CASSPLSTGGHTEAFF. DNA for the CDR3: TGTGCCAGCAGCCCTCTTTCGACAGGGGGACACACTGAAGCTTTCTTT. The chain couples TRBV5-6 to TRBJ1-1; 9 positions agree with TRBD1. The ends lost 4 bases at V and 3 bases at J; junction bases unmatched: 10. This CDR3 region has 16 residues. Germline CDR1 reads SGHDT; CDR2 reads YYEEEE.

V usage is TRBV7-2 and J usage is TRBJ1-2, with D maybe TRBD1 (6 bases). The length of the CDR3 is 15 residues. The V gene's germline CDR1 is SGHTA and CDR2 FQGNSA. V shed 5 bases and J shed 8 bases, with 21 bases lying between them. The CDR3 region has the DNA TGTGCCAGCAGCAGCTCCTCTCCGGGGGGCGCAGGCTACACCTTC. Amino acids: CASSSSSPGGAGYTF.

The rearrangement links TRBV6-5 to TRBJ2-7, with D uncertain. CDR3 size: 15 residues. Germline V gene lookup returns CDR1 MNHEY and CDR2 SVGAGI. V gave up 0 bases and J gave up 2 bases, with 11 bases separating them. The DNA for the CDR3 is TGTGCCAGCAGTTACTCAGGTCTCATGACCTACGAGCAGTACTTC. Translating gives CASSYSGLMTYEQYF.

This sequence joins TRBV5-6 and TRBJ2-1, with TRBD2 matching 9 bases. The CDR3 totals 18 residues. Germline loops: CDR1 SGHDT, CDR2 YYEEEE. After removal of 6 bases from V and 4 bases from J, the junction contained 17 bases not matched to a gene. The CDR3 region is CASTGLAGRINLYNEQFF. Written as DNA, the CDR3 is TGTGCCAGCACCGGCCTAGCGGGGCGAATTAACTTATACAATGAGCAGTTCTTC.

This clone came up once. The rearrangement joins TRBV15 to TRBJ2-7; tentative D call: TRBD1 (5 bases). The germline V gene encodes CDR1 LNHNV and CDR2 YYDKDF (reference sequence). The CDR3 contains 12 residues. V lost 1 base and J lost 5, with 6 bases in between. CDR3 in amino acids: CATSRARDEQYF. Here the CDR3 DNA reads TGTGCCACCAGCAGAGCCAGGGACGAGCAGTACTTC.

V and J are TRBV7-2 and TRBJ1-2, with TRBD1 as a possible D gene (6 bases). Trimming stripped 5 bases from V and 2 bases from J, with 27 bases between. The CDR3 runs to 19 residues. The germline gives CDR1 SGHTA, CDR2 FQGNSA. CDR3 in amino acids: CASSPTALGVGGGNYGYTF. DNA for the CDR3: TGTGCCAGCAGCCCAACGGCCCTGGGGGTCGGAGGGGGAAACTATGGCTACACCTTC.

This chain uses TRBV2 with TRBJ1-1, with D unclear. From germline, CDR1 is SNHLY and CDR2 FYNNEI. The CDR3 loop spans 12 amino acids. Trimming removed 8 bases from V and 2 bases from J, with 9 bases in between. The CDR3, as DNA: TGTGCCAGCGGACGGGGAAACACTGAAGCTTTCTTT. Residues: CASGRGNTEAFF.